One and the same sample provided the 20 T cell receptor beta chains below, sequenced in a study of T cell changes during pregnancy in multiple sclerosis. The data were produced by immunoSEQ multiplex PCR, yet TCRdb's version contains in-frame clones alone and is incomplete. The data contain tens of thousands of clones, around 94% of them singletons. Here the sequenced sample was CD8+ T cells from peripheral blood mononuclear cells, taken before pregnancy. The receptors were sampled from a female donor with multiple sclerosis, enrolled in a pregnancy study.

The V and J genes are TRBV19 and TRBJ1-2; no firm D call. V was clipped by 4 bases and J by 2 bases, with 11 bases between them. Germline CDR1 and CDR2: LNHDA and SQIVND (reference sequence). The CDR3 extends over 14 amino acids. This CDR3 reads CASSRAEINYGYTF. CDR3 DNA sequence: TGTGCCAGTAGTAGAGCGGAGATAAACTATGGCTACACCTTC.

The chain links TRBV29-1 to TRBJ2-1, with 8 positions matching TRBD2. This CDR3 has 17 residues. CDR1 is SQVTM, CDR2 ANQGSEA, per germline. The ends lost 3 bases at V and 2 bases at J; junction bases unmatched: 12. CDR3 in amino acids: CSVDDPGIAGPYNEQFF. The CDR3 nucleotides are TGCAGCGTTGATGACCCGGGAATAGCGGGACCCTACAATGAGCAGTTCTTC.

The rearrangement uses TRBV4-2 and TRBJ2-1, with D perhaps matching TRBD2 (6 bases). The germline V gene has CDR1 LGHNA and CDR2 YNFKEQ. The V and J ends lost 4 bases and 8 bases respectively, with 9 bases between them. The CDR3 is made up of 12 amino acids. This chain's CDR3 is CASSRLGDEQFF. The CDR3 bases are TGTGCCAGCAGCCGACTAGGGGATGAGCAGTTCTTC.

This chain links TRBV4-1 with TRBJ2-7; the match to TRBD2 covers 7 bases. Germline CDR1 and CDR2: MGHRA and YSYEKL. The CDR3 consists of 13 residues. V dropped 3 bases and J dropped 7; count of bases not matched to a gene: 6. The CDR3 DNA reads TGCGCCAGCAGCCAGGGGGGAGGGCGGGAGCAGTACTTC. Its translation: CASSQGGGREQYF.

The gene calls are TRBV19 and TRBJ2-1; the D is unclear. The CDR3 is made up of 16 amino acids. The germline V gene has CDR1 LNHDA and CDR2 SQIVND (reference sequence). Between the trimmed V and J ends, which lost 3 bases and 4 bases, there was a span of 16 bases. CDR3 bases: TGTGCCAGTAGTATCTTTACGACTGATTTATACAATGAGCAGTTCTTC. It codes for CASSIFTTDLYNEQFF.

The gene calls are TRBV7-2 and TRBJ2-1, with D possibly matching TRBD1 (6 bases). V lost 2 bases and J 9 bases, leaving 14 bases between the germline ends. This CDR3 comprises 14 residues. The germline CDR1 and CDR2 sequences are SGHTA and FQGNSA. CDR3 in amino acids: CASSLQGSWGEQFF. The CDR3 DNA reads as TGTGCCAGCAGCTTACAGGGGAGCTGGGGTGAGCAGTTCTTC.

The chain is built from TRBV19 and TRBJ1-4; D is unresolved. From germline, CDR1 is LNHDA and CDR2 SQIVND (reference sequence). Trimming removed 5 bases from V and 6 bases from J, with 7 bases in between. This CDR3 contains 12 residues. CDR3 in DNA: TGTGCCAGTAGTGCCCTAGATGAAAAACTGTTTTTT. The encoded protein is CASSALDEKLFF.

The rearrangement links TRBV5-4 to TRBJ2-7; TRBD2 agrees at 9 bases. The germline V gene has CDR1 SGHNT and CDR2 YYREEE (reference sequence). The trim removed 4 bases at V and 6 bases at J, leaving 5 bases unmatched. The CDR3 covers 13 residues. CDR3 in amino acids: CASSPSGTSEQYF. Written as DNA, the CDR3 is TGTGCCAGCAGCCCTAGCGGGACATCCGAGCAGTACTTC. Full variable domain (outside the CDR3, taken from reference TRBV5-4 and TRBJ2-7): ETGVTQSPTHLIKTRGQQVTLRCSSQSGHNTVSWYQQALGQGPQFIFQYYREEENGRGNFPPRFSGLQFPNYSSELNVNALELDDSALYLCASSPSGTSEQYFGPGTRLTVT.

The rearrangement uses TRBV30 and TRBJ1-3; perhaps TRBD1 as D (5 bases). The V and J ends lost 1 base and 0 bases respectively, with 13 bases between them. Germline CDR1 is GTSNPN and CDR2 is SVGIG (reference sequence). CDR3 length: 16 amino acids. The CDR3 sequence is CAWSGLAGNSGNTIYF. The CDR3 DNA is TGTGCCTGGAGTGGTCTGGCAGGGAACTCTGGAAACACCATATATTTT.

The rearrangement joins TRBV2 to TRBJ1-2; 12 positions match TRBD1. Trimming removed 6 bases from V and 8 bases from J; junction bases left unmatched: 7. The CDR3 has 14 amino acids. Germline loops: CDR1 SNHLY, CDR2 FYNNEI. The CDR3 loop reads CASRLGQGAEGYTF. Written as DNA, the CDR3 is TGTGCCAGCAGATTGGGACAGGGGGCCGAGGGCTACACCTTC.

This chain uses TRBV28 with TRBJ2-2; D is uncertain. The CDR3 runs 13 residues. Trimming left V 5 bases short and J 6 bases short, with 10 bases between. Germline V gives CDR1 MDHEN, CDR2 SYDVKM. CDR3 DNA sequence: TGTGCCAGCAGTCCCGAGATCGCCGGGGAGCTGTTTTTT. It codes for CASSPEIAGELFF.

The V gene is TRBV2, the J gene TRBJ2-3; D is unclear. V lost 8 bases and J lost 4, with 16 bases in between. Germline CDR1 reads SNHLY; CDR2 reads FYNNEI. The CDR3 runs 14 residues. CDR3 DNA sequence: TGTGCCAGCGGTCCCTCGACTCGGGCAGATACGCAGTATTTT. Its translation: CASGPSTRADTQYF.

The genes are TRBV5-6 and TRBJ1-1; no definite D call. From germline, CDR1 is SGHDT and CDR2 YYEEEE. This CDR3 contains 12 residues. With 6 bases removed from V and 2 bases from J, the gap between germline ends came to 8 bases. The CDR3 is CASTHSNTEAFF. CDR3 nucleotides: TGTGCCAGCACCCACTCCAACACTGAAGCTTTCTTT.

CDR3 nucleotides: TGTGCCAGCAGCGGTGAGCTAGCGGTTTCATACGAGCAGTACTTC. It yields the protein CASSGELAVSYEQYF. The V gene is TRBV2, the J gene TRBJ2-7; TRBD2 matches 7 bases. J was trimmed by 4 bases and V by 6 bases; bases with no gene match: 12. Germline CDR1 reads SNHLY; CDR2 reads FYNNEI. This CDR3 contains 15 residues.

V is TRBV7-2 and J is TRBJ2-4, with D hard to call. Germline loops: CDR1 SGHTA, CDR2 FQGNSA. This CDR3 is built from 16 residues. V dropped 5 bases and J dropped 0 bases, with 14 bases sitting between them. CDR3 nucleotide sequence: TGTGCCAGCAGCCCGGCGGTTTCCCTAGCCAAAAACATTCAGTACTTC. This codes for CASSPAVSLAKNIQYF.

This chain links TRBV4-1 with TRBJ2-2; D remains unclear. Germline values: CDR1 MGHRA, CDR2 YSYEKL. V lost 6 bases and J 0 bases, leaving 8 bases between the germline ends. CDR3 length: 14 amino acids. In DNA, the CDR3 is TGCGCCAGCAGGAACACGCCGAACACCGGGGAGCTGTTTTTT. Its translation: CASRNTPNTGELFF.

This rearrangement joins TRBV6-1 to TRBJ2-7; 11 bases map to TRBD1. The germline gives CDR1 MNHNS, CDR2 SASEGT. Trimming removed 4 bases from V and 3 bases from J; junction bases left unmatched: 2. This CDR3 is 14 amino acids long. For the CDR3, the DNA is TGTGCCAGCAGTGCCGGGACAGGGGGCTACGAGCAGTACTTC. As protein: CASSAGTGGYEQYF.

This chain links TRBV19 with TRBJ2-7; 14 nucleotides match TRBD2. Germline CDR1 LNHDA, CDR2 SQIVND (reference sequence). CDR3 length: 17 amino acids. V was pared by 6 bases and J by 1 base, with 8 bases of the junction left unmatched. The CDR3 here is CASSSRTSGRSSYEQYF. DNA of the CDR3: TGTGCCAGTAGCAGTCGGACTAGCGGGAGGTCTTCCTACGAGCAGTACTTC. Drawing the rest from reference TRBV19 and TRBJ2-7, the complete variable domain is DGGITQSPKYLFRKEGQNVTLSCEQNLNHDAMYWYRQDPGQGLRLIYYSQIVNDFQKGDIAEGYSVSREKKESFPLTVTSAQKNPTAFYLCASSSRTSGRSSYEQYFGPGTRLTVT.

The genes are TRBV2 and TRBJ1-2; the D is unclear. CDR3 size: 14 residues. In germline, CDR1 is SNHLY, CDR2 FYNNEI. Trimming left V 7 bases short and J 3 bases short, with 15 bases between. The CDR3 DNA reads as TGTGCCAGCACCGAGGGCCCCGGGGACTATGGCTACACCTTC. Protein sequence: CASTEGPGDYGYTF.

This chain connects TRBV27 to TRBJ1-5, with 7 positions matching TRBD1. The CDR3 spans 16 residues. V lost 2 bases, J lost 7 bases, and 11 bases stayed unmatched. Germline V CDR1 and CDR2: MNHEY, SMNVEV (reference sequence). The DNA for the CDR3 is TGTGCCAGCAGTTTAGCCACGACAGGGTCCGGACAGCCCCAGCATTTT. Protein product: CASSLATTGSGQPQHF.